In this sample, the clone carrying this T cell receptor (beta chain) turned up many times. The sample belongs to a study of early T cells in non-severe SARS-CoV-2 infection. Study in general: Bulk RNA taken from unsorted whole blood was sequenced, leaving chains unpaired.

This CDR3 has 15 amino acids. Germline values: CDR1 ENHRY, CDR2 SYGVKD. V dropped 4 bases and J dropped 2; count of bases not matched to a gene: 6. Unique molecular identifier tags were affixed to discrete cDNA molecules. TCRdb analysed the 5' RACE reads with MiXCR anew, one entry per CDR3 protein. Of fewer than 30,000 distinct CDR3 sequences in the sample, 4% to 4.5% are singletons; the top ten hold roughly 5.5%. The sample was whole blood. The chain uses TRBV10-3 and TRBJ2-3, with TRBD1 matching over 7 bases. The sequence came from an adult who was a healthcare worker with PCR-confirmed SARS-CoV-2 infection or an uninfected control (not recorded which). The CDR3 DNA is TGTGCCATCAGTGGATCTGACAGGGCCACAGATACGCAGTATTTT. Encoded protein: CAISGSDRATDTQYF.